Each of the 25 T cell receptor beta chains below was sequenced from the same sample in a study of CD8+CD57+ T cells in acquired aplastic anemia. Those patients picked for sequencing had displayed CD8+CD57+ cell expansion on flow cytometry. The use of genomic DNA as template underpinned the TCR beta VDJ and CDR3 profiling. TCRdb re-called the reads through MiXCR, storing one row per CDR3 protein. The table includes 450,000 to 550,000 distinct CDR3 sequences, 25% to 40% detected once. The sample comprised sorted CD4+, CD8+, or CD8+CD57+ T cells (not recorded which) from PBMCs. Receptor source: a human donor with aplastic anemia.

The chain has TRBV5-4 and TRBJ1-2; D not resolved. V lost 0 bases to trimming and J lost 3 bases, with 9 bases between them. The germline V gene has CDR1 SGHNT and CDR2 YYREEE (reference sequence). This CDR3 is 14 amino acids long. DNA for the CDR3: TGTGCCAGCAGCTTGGAGCTTCGAGACTATGGCTACACCTTC. Translation: CASSLELRDYGYTF.

On this clonotype: A much more abundant neighbour one base away suggests this may be a read error. The rearrangement uses TRBV7-2 and TRBJ1-2; D is undetermined. CDR3 size: 14 residues. CDR1 and CDR2 (germline): SGHTA, FQGNSA. The CDR3 region has the DNA TGTGCCAGCAGCTTAGTTTTGCAGAACTATGACTACACCTTC. Translation gives CASSLVLQNYDYTF.

The table lists this clonotype with a few counts. The rearrangement links TRBV12-3 or TRBV12-4 to TRBJ2-7, with TRBD2 matching 7 bases. The trim removed 11 bases at V and 5 bases at J, leaving 18 bases unmatched. The CDR3 consists of 15 residues. DNA for the CDR3: TGTGCCTGCCACCTCAAGTCTAGCGGAACTAACGAGCAGTACTTC. This gives the protein CACHLKSSGTNEQYF.

The rearrangement joins TRBV2 to TRBJ2-2; 7 bases agree with TRBD2. The V gene's germline CDR1 is SNHLY and CDR2 FYNNEI. The V gene end was trimmed by 6 bases and the J gene end by 7 bases; junction bases not matched to a gene: 8. CDR3 size: 14 residues. CDR3 DNA sequence: TGTGCCAGCAGCAGAGGGAGGGTCGGCGGGGAGCTGTTTTTT. Protein: CASSRGRVGGELFF.

There are many counts of this clonotype. The chain has TRBV11-2 and TRBJ2-1, with TRBD2 as a possible D gene (6 bases). The germline gives CDR1 SGHAT, CDR2 FQNNGV. The CDR3 covers 13 residues. Trimming left V 1 base short and J 9 bases short, with 10 bases between. The CDR3 DNA is TGTGCCAGCAGCTTAGTTAGAGCGGGTGAGCAGTTCTTC. Its translation is CASSLVRAGEQFF.

The chain has TRBV24-1 and TRBJ1-1; 8 bases are shared with TRBD1. V dropped 4 bases and J dropped 2; count of bases not matched to a gene: 8. Germline V lookup: CDR1 KGHDR, CDR2 SFDVKD. CDR3 length: 16 amino acids. Here the CDR3 reads CATSDPGPGGNTEAFF. The DNA for the CDR3 is TGTGCCACCAGTGACCCCGGGCCAGGGGGCAACACTGAAGCTTTCTTT.

This clonotype was seen more than once but under ten times. This chain connects TRBV12-3 or TRBV12-4 to TRBJ2-7; the D gene could be TRBD1 or TRBD2 (5 bases each). V was pared by 8 bases and J by 3 bases, with 11 bases between. This CDR3 contains 12 residues. CDR3 amino acids: CASEDGGYEQYF. CDR3 bases: TGTGCCAGCGAAGATGGGGGCTACGAGCAGTACTTC.

This clonotype showed up just a few times. This sequence joins TRBV6-1 and TRBJ1-3; D unresolved. The CDR3 runs 15 residues. V was cut by 4 bases and J by 2 bases, with 12 bases left in between. Germline loops: CDR1 MNHNS, CDR2 SASEGT. This CDR3 reads CASSAAQPPGNTIYF. The CDR3 region has the DNA TGTGCCAGCAGTGCGGCACAGCCCCCTGGAAACACCATATATTTT.

This clonotype showed up many times. The chain uses TRBV7-3 and TRBJ1-2; the match to TRBD1 covers 10 bases. Germline CDR1 reads SGHTA; CDR2 reads FQGTGA. Trimming cost V 5 bases and J 3 bases; bases outside gene matches: 6. The CDR3 is made up of 15 amino acids. CDR3 protein: CASSDTGTGDYGYTF. The CDR3 bases are TGTGCCAGCAGCGATACCGGGACAGGGGACTATGGCTACACCTTC.

This clonotype has only a few counts. The V call is TRBV20-1, the J call TRBJ2-7; D unresolved. This CDR3 is built from 16 residues. CDR1 is DFQATT, CDR2 SNEGSKA, per germline (reference sequence). V was pared by 1 base and J by 5 bases, with 21 bases between. CDR3 sequence: CSARGALSERPDEQYF. The CDR3 coding sequence is TGCAGTGCTAGAGGAGCCCTAAGCGAGAGGCCAGACGAGCAGTACTTC.

V is TRBV11-1 and J is TRBJ2-6, with D uncertain. The CDR3 loop spans 17 amino acids. CDR1 SGHAT and CDR2 FQDESV come from the germline V gene (reference sequence). V was clipped by 3 bases and J by 1 base, with 13 bases between them. CDR3 protein: CASSFGFLVSGANVLTF. As DNA, the CDR3 is TGTGCCAGCAGCTTTGGCTTTTTAGTATCTGGGGCCAACGTCCTGACTTTC.

Notes on this clonotype: The junction shows a germline mismatch at one end, possibly a read error. The chain recombines TRBV5-6 with TRBJ1-3, with D unresolved. CDR1 SGHDT and CDR2 YYEEEE come from the germline V gene. This CDR3 spans 14 amino acids. DNA of the CDR3: TGTGTCAGCAGCTTAAGAGGAGCTGGAAACACCATATATTTT. Translated, it gives CVSSLRGAGNTIYF.

The chain uses TRBV20-1 and TRBJ2-5; TRBD2 matches at 7 bases. The CDR3 totals 16 residues. J gave up 1 base and V 3 bases, and 11 bases lay outside the gene matches. The V gene's germline CDR1 is DFQATT and CDR2 SNEGSKA (reference sequence). The CDR3 region is CSASLPAAGVQETQYF. CDR3 bases: TGCAGTGCTAGCCTCCCGGCGGCGGGGGTCCAAGAGACCCAGTACTTC.

This chain links TRBV9 with TRBJ2-4; D is possibly TRBD2 (5 bases). CDR3 length equals 16 residues. V was shortened by 4 bases and J by 3 bases, with 17 bases between the two germline ends. Germline V gene lookup returns CDR1 SGDLS and CDR2 YYNGEE. CDR3 bases: TGTGCCAGCAGCCCCCGGGCCCACGGGGTCAAAAACATTCAGTACTTC. Translating it yields CASSPRAHGVKNIQYF.

This clonotype was seen a handful of times. CDR3 in amino acids: CASSEEGWVPYEQYF. The CDR3 nucleotides are TGTGCCAGCAGTGAAGAGGGATGGGTCCCCTACGAGCAGTACTTC. The chain couples TRBV25-1 to TRBJ2-7, with D possibly being TRBD2 (5 bases). V was cut by 2 bases and J by 2 bases, with 13 bases left in between. The CDR3 loop spans 15 amino acids. The germline V gene has CDR1 MGHDK and CDR2 SYGVNS.

This clonotype has just one count. A much larger clone sits a single nucleotide away, making a read error possible. This chain uses TRBV7-3 with TRBJ1-5; D is ambiguous. This CDR3 has 13 amino acids. Per the germline V gene, CDR1 is SGHTA and CDR2 is FQGTGA. The V and J ends lost 2 bases and 7 bases respectively, with 9 bases between them. DNA for the CDR3: TGTGCCAGCAGCTTACGGCACAAACAGCCCCAGCATTTT. Residues: CASSLRHKQPQHF.

The chain is built from TRBV24-1 and TRBJ2-5, with 7 positions matching TRBD1. This CDR3 region has 15 residues. V was clipped by 3 bases and J by 5 bases; unmatched bases: 8. Germline V lookup: CDR1 KGHDR, CDR2 SFDVKD. CDR3 nucleotides: TGTGCCACCAGTGATCTACACAGGGGAAGGGAGACCCAGTACTTC. Its translation is CATSDLHRGRETQYF.

J is TRBJ1-2 and V is TRBV30, with D possibly TRBD1 on 5 matching bases. The CDR3 sequence is 12 residues long. V lost 3 bases and J lost 3, with 8 bases in between. Germline V gives CDR1 GTSNPN, CDR2 SVGIG (reference sequence). The CDR3 bases are TGTGCCTGGAGGTGGGGGGACTATGGCTACACCTTC. Translated, it gives CAWRWGDYGYTF.

This chain joins TRBV20-1 and TRBJ1-1; possibly TRBD1 for D (5 bases). V lost 3 bases and J lost 0, with 17 bases in between. CDR3 length equals 16 residues. Germline V gives CDR1 DFQATT, CDR2 SNEGSKA (reference sequence). The CDR3 bases are TGCAGTGCTAGTGGTGTTGATTCAGGGTTGAACACTGAAGCTTTCTTT. Encoded protein: CSASGVDSGLNTEAFF.

This clonotype was counted a few times. The genes are TRBV7-8 and TRBJ1-3, with D unclear. There are 15 residues in the CDR3. V lost 5 bases, J lost 0 bases, and 11 bases lay in between. From germline, CDR1 is SGHVS and CDR2 FQNEAQ. CDR3 nucleotides: TGTGCCAGCAGCCAAGAAGGACTCTCTGGAAACACCATATATTTT. Translating it yields CASSQEGLSGNTIYF.

A few counts support this clonotype. The rearrangement links TRBV9 to TRBJ2-1; a possible D gene is TRBD1 (6 bases). This CDR3 comprises 16 residues. The germline V and J ends were trimmed by 0 bases and 0 bases, with 10 bases remaining between them. From germline, CDR1 is SGDLS and CDR2 YYNGEE. The chain's CDR3 is CASSVARGTSYNEQFF. CDR3 DNA: TGTGCCAGCAGCGTAGCTAGGGGGACCTCCTACAATGAGCAGTTCTTC. Using reference TRBV9 and TRBJ2-1 for the parts outside the CDR3, the full variable domain is DSGVTQTPKHLITATGQRVTLRCSPRSGDLSVYWYQQSLDQGLQFLIQYYNGEERAKGNILERFSAQQFPDLHSELNLSSLELGDSALYFCASSVARGTSYNEQFFGPGTRLTVL.

A few counts support this clonotype. The V gene is TRBV14, the J gene TRBJ1-3; D is uncertain. There are 16 residues in the CDR3. V gave up 0 bases and J gave up 0 bases, with 9 bases separating them. Germline V gene sequence: CDR1 SGHDN, CDR2 FVKESK. The CDR3 sequence: CASSQEMRSSGNTIYF. For the CDR3, the DNA is TGTGCCAGCAGCCAAGAAATGCGGAGCTCTGGAAACACCATATATTTT.

This clonotype was counted ten times or more. This chain joins TRBV10-3 and TRBJ2-5; 8 nucleotides agree with TRBD2. Germline trimming cut 2 bases from V and 5 bases from J; bases unmatched to any gene: 4. CDR3 size: 14 residues. Per the germline V gene, CDR1 is ENHRY and CDR2 is SYGVKD. In DNA form, the CDR3 reads TGTGCCATCAGTGAGGGCGGGGGGCACGAGACCCAGTACTTC. Translation gives CAISEGGGHETQYF.

V usage is TRBV28 and J usage is TRBJ1-3; the D is unclear. V was shortened by 11 bases and J by 4 bases, with 9 bases between the two germline ends. This CDR3 has 11 amino acids. Germline CDR1 reads MDHEN; CDR2 reads SYDVKM. In nucleotides, the CDR3 is TGTGCCGGACTCAGGGGAAACACCATATATTTT. It specifies CAGLRGNTIYF.

This clonotype was seen at least ten times. The chain joins TRBV20-1 to TRBJ1-6, with TRBD1 matching over 7 bases. The J segment lost 5 bases and the V segment lost 3 bases, leaving 4 bases of the junction unmatched. The CDR3 is made up of 14 amino acids. Germline CDR1 DFQATT, CDR2 SNEGSKA (reference sequence). The CDR3, as DNA: TGCAGTGCTAGGCGACAGGGCGATAATTCACCCCTCCACTTT. This gives the protein CSARRQGDNSPLHF.